This T cell receptor (beta chain) was found in a study of blood T cell repertoires in COVID-19. This clone was detected only once. Unmatched junction bases numbered 8, after V lost 3 bases and J lost 8 bases. Germline CDR1 and CDR2: GTSNPN and SVGIG (reference sequence). The CDR3 is 14 amino acids. Only in-frame clones appear in the TCRdb table, and some are missing; sequencing was by immunoSEQ multiplex PCR. The sample includes over 250,000 clones, around 88% of them seen just once. The cohort comprised adults aged about 18 to 90 years residing in about two dozen US areas. Sequences were obtained from PBMCs or T cells enriched from blood (not recorded which). This sequence was found in a man in his forties who had recovered from COVID-19. The V call is TRBV30, the J call TRBJ1-4, with 8 bases aligning to TRBD1. CDR3 coding DNA: TGTGCCTGGAGCACAGGGGGGTCGAACGAAAAACTGTTTTTT. This translates into CAWSTGGSNEKLFF.